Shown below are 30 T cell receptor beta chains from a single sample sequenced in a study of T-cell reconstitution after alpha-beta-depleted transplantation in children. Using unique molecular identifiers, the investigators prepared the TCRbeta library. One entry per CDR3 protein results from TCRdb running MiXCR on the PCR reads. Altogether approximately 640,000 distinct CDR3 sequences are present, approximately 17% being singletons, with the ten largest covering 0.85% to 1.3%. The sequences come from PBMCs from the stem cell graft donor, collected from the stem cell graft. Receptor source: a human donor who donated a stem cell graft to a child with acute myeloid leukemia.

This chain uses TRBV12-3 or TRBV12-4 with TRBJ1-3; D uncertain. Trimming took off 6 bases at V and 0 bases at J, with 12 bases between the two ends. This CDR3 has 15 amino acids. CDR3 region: CASREQNNSGNTIYF. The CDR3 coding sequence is TGTGCCAGCAGAGAACAGAACAACTCTGGAAACACCATATATTTT.

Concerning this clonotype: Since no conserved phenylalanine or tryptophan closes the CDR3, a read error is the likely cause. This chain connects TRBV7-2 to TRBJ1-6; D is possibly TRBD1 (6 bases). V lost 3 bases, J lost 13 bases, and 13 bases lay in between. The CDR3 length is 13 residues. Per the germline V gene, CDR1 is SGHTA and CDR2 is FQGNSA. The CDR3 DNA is TGTGCCAGCAGCTTTAAAGGGGGTTCGCCCCTCCACCTT. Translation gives CASSFKGGSPLHL.

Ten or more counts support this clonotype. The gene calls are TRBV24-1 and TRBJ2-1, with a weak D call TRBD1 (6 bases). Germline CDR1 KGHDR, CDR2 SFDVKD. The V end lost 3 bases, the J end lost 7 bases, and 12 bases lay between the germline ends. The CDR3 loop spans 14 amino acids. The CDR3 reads CATSDGTLWNEQFF. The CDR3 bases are TGTGCCACCAGTGATGGGACACTTTGGAATGAGCAGTTCTTC.

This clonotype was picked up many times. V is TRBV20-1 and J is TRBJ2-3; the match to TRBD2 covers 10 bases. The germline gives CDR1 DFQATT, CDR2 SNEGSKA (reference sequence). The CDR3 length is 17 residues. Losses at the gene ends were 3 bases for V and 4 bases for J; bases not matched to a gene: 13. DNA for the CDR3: TGCAGTGCTAGTCTAGCGGGGGCCGTAGGGATCCCAGATACGCAGTATTTT. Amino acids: CSASLAGAVGIPDTQYF.

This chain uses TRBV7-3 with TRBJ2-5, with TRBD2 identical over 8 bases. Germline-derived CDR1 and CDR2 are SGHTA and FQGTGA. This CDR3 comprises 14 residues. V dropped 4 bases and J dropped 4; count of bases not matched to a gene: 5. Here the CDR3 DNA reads TGTGCCAGCAGCTCCGGGACTAGAGGAGAGACCCAGTACTTC. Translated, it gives CASSSGTRGETQYF.

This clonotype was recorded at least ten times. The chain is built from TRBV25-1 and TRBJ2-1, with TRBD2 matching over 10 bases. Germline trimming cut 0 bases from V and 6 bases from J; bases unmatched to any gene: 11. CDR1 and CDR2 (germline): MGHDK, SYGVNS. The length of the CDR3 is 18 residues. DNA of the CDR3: TGTGCCAGCAGTGAATATATTCGACGCGGGACTAGCGTCAATGAGCAGTTCTTC. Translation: CASSEYIRRGTSVNEQFF.

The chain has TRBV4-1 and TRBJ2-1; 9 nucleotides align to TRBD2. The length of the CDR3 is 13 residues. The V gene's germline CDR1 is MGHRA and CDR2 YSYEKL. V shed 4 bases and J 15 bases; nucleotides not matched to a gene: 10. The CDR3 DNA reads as TGCGCCAGCAGCCTAGGAGGGGCGGGGGGGTCGTTCTTC. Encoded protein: CASSLGGAGGSFF.

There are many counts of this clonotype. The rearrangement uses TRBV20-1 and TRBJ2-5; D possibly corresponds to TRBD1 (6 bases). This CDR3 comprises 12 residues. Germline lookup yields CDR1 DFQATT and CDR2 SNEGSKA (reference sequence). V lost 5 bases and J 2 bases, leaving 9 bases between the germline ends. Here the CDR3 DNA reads TGCAGTGCTGAGGACAGTCAAGAGACCCAGTACTTC. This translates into CSAEDSQETQYF.

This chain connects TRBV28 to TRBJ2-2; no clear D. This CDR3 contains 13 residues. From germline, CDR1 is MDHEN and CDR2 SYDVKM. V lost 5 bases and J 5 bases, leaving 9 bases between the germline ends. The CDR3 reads CASSPAGTGELFF. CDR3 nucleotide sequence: TGTGCCAGCAGTCCCGCCGGGACCGGGGAGCTGTTTTTT.

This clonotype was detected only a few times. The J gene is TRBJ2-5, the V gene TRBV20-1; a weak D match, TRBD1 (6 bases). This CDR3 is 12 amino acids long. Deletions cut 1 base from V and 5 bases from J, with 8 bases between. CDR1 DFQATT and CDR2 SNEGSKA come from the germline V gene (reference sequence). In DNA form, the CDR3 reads TGCAGTGCTAGAGTGAGGGGGGAGACCCAGTACTTC. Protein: CSARVRGETQYF.

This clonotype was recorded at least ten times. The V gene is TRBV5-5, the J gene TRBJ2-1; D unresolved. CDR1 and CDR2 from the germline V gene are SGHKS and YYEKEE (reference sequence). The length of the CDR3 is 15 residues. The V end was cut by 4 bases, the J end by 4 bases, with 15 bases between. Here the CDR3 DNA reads TGTGCCAGCAGCCCCCTATCGGGTGTTTACAATGAGCAGTTCTTC. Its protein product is CASSPLSGVYNEQFF. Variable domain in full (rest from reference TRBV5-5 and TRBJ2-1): DAGVTQSPTHLIKTRGQQVTLRCSPISGHKSVSWYQQVLGQGPQFIFQYYEKEERGRGNFPDRFSARQFPNYSSELNVNALLLGDSALYLCASSPLSGVYNEQFFGPGTRLTVL.

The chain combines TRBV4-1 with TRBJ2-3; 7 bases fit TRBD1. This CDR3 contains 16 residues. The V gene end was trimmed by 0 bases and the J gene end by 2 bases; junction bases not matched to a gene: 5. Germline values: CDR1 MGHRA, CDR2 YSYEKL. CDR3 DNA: TGCGCCAGCAGCCAAGATTGGGACAGTACCACAGATACGCAGTATTTT. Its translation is CASSQDWDSTTDTQYF.

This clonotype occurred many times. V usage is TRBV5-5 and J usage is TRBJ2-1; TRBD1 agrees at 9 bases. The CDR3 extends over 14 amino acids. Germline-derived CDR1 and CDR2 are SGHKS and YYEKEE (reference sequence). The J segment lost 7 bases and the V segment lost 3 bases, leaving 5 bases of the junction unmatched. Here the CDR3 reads CASSWDRADNEQFF. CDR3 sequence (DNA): TGTGCCAGCAGCTGGGACAGGGCGGATAATGAGCAGTTCTTC.

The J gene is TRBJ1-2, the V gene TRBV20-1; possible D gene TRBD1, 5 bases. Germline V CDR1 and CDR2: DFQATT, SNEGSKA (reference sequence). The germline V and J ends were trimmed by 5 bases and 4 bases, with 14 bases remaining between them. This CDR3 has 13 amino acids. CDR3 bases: TGCAGTGCTGACCCACAGGCACCCTATGGCTACACCTTC. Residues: CSADPQAPYGYTF.

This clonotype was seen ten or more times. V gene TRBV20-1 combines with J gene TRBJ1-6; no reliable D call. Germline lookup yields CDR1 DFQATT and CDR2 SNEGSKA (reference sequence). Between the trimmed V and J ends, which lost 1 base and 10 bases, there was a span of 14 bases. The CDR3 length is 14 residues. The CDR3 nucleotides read TGCAGTGCTAGAGTATACTCCCGCCAATCACCCCTCCACTTT. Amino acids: CSARVYSRQSPLHF.

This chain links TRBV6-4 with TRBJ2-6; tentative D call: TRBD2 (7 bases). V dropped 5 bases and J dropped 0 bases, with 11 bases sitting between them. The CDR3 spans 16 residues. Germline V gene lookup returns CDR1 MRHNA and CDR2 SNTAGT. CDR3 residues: CASSQAGASGANVLTF. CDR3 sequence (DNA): TGTGCCAGCAGTCAGGCGGGGGCCTCTGGGGCCAACGTCCTGACTTTC.

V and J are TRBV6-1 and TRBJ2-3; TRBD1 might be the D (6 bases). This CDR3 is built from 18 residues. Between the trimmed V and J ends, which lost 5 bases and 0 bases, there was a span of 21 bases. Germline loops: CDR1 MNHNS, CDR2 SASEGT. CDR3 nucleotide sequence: TGTGCCAGCAGTCTTCAGGGGCCCGCTACGATAAGCACAGATACGCAGTATTTT. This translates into CASSLQGPATISTDTQYF.

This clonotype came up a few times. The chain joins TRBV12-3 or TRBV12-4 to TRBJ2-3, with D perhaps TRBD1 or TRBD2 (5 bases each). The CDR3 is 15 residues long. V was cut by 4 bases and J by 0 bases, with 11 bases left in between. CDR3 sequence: CASSSRDHSTDTQYF. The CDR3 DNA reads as TGTGCCAGCAGTTCCCGGGACCATAGCACAGATACGCAGTATTTT.

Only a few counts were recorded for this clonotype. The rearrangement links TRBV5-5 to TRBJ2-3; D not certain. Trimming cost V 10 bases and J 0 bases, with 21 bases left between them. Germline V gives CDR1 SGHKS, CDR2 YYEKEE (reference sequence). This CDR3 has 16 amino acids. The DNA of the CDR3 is TGTGCCTGCACGGTGAGCGACCTCACTAGCACAGATACGCAGTATTTT. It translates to CACTVSDLTSTDTQYF. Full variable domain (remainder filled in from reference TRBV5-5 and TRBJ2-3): DAGVTQSPTHLIKTRGQQVTLRCSPISGHKSVSWYQQVLGQGPQFIFQYYEKEERGRGNFPDRFSARQFPNYSSELNVNALLLGDSALYLCACTVSDLTSTDTQYFGPGTRLTVL.

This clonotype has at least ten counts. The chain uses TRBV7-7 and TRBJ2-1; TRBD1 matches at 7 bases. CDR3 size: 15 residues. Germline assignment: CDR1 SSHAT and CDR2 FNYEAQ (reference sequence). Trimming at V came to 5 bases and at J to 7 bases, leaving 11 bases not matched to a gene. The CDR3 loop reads CASSPGTENFNEQFF. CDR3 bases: TGTGCCAGCAGCCCGGGGACAGAAAACTTTAATGAGCAGTTCTTC.

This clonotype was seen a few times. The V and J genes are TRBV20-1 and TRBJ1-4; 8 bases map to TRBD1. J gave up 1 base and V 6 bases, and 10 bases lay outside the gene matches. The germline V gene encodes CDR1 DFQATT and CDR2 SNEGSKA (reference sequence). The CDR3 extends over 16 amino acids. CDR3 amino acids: CSATAGGGLTNEKLFF. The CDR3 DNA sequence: TGCAGTGCCACCGCAGGGGGCGGGTTAACTAATGAAAAACTGTTTTTT.

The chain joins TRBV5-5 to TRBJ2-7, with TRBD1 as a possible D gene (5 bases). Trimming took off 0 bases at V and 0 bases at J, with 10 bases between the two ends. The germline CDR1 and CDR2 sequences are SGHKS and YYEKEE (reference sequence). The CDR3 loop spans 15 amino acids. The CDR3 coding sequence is TGTGCCAGCAGCTTGGTCGGACATAGCTCCTACGAGCAGTACTTC. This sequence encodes CASSLVGHSSYEQYF.

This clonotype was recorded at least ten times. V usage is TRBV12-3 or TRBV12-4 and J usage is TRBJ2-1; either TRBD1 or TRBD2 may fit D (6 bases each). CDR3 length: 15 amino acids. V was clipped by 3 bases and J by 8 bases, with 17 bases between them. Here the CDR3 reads CASSLGSLGGDEQFF. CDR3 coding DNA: TGTGCCAGCAGTTTGGGATCCCTCGGGGGCGATGAGCAGTTCTTC.

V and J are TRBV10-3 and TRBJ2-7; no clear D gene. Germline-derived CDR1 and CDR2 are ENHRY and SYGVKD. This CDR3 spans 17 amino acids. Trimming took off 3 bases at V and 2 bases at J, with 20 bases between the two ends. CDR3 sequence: CAISDTGKDHLPYEQYV. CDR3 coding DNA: TGTGCCATCAGTGATACTGGGAAGGACCACCTTCCCTACGAGCAGTACGTC.

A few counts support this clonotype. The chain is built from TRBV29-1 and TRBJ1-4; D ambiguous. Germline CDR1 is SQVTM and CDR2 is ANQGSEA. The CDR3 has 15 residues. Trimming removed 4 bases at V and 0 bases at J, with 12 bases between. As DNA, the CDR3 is TGCAGCGTTGGTGGCCAGACTGCAACTAATGAAAAACTGTTTTTT. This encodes CSVGGQTATNEKLFF.

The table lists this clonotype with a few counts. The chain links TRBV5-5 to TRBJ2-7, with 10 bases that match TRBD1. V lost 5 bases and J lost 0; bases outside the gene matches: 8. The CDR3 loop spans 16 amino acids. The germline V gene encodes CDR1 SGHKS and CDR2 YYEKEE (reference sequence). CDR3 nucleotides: TGTGCCAGCAGGGGGGACAGGGGATTTGACTCCTACGAGCAGTACTTC. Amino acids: CASRGDRGFDSYEQYF.

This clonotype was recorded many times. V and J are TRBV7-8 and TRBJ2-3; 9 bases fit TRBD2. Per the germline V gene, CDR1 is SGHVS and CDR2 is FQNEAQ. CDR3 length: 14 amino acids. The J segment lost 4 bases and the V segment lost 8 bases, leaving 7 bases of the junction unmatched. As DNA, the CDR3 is TGTGCCAGCGGTGGGGAGCGGGGGGCAGATACGCAGTATTTT. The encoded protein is CASGGERGADTQYF.

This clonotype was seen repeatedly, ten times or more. CDR3 nucleotide sequence: TGCAGCGTTCTTTCCGGACAGGGCCACTATGGCTACACCTTC. Translating gives CSVLSGQGHYGYTF. The rearrangement joins TRBV29-1 to TRBJ1-2, with 8 bases fitting TRBD1. Germline lookup yields CDR1 SQVTM and CDR2 ANQGSEA. The junction had 8 bases not matched to a gene; V was cut back by 5 bases and J by 3 bases. The CDR3 has 14 amino acids.

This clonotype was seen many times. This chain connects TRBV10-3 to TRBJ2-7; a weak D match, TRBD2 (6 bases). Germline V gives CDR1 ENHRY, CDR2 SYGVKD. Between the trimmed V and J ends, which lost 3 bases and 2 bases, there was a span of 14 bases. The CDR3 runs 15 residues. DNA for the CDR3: TGTGCCATCAGTGACGGGCCTCGACTAGCCTACGAGCAGTACGTC. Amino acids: CAISDGPRLAYEQYV.

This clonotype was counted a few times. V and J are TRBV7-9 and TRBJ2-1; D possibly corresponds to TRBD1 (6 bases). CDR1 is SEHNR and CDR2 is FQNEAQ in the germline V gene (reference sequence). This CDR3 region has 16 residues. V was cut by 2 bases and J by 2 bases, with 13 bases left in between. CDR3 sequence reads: CASSLQDRSAYNEQFF. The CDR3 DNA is TGTGCCAGCAGCTTACAAGACAGGAGCGCCTACAATGAGCAGTTCTTC.